The sequence of this T cell receptor (beta chain) was determined in a study of cytomegalovirus exposure and HLA in healthy donors (dated by TCRdb to the late 2010s). For the study in its entirety: An earlier analysis of approximately 640 of the donors reported 250 to 300 Gb of sequence data and about 100 million unique TCR beta sequences from some 180 million T cells. Among some 400 genotyped donors of the cohort, an average of about 220,000 unique TCR beta nucleotide sequences was sequenced per donor, of which approximately 18% were non-productive. An earlier analysis of fewer than 750 of the donors used high-throughput TCR beta sequencing to judge whether each TCR beta V gene segment behaved as functional or pseudogenic. Rather than drawing on any new phenotypic data, the later analysis identified candidate immune exposures from TCR beta sequences and the way those sequences occurred across donors. HLA typing included class I and class II loci at four-digit resolution. To predict cytomegalovirus infection status, the study combined high-throughput TCR immunosequencing, statistical association of individual TCRs with disease status, and machine learning. Typing coverage varied by locus: about 620-640 donors for A, B, C, DRB1 and DQB1; 522 for DQA1; more than 600 for DPA1; roughly 450 for DPB1. About five DR-DQ haplotypes were treated as single units for association and clustering because of strong linkage in the cohort. Alongside the repertoire data, information on donor age, sex, ethnicity and CMV serostatus was compiled. Of the approximately 400 genotyped donors, over 70% fell in the genetic ancestry cluster associated with self-reported Caucasian donors. Genome-wide SNP genotypes for about 55% of the roughly 670 donors were used in a later genetic analysis, which treated that subset as a discovery cohort. The study was designed to test whether signatures of past pathogen exposure could be identified by cataloging public T cell receptors. Every discovery cohort repertoire had been produced on one sequencing platform. In addition to the first cohort of 650 to 750 subjects, a separate validation cohort of 120 different subjects was used. Using immunosequencing, the study profiled T cell repertoires from 550 to 750 subjects and related those repertoires to cytomegalovirus serostatus. Roughly 300 gigabases of sequencing data and around 85 million unique TCR sequences made up an early release that covered several hundred HLA-typed donors. In a later analysis, previously published TCR beta repertoires from fewer than 750 donors were re-analyzed and high-resolution HLA genotyping was added so that TCR occurrence patterns could be studied.

The cohort comprised hundreds of healthy bone marrow donors. Cohort members were all nominally healthy when sampled, although unrecorded immune exposures were likely present. The donor was CMV seronegative and was included in the group of hundreds of seronegative cohort members. Every donor gave a peripheral blood sample, and the peripheral blood mononuclear cells from that sample were used for TCR beta sequencing. Genomic DNA was extracted from the blood cell samples with the Qiagen DNeasy Blood Extraction Kit. The library was generated by the immunoSEQ multiplex PCR assay. For the multiplex PCR, a mixture combining 60 forward primers for TCR Vbeta segments and 13 reverse primers for TCR Jbeta segments was used. The CDR3 region of rearranged TCR beta genes was amplified from genomic DNA by a multiplex PCR assay. Amplified TCR beta libraries were sequenced as 87-base-pair reads on the Illumina HiSeq System. On the study's bioinformatics: A later analysis tallied roughly 76 million unique TCR beta chains across the 666 repertoires, and approximately 12 million of those chains were shared by two or more donors. Raw reads were error-corrected and collapsed into unique sequences with a nearest-neighbor algorithm that merged closely related sequences to remove PCR and sequencing errors. V, D and J gene segments were assigned by aligning CDR3 sequences to IMGT reference sequences. For a sequence to be retained, a match of at least six nucleotides was required to both a V gene segment and a J gene segment. A rearrangement counted as productive if the CDR3 had no stop codons and remained in frame with V and J, and every other rearrangement counted as non-productive. CDR3 was defined by IMGT convention, running from the second conserved V-encoded cysteine to the conserved J-encoded phenylalanine. Sequences without an unambiguous match to a single V gene segment were excluded from the earlier analysis of a few hundred of the donors. In an earlier analysis of 587 of the donors, a V segment was called functional when productive rearrangements were above 56.7%, and segregating when the standard deviation between donors exceeded 5%. A statistical classification framework was built for diagnosing cytomegalovirus status from the catalog of TCR beta chain sequences. In a later analysis, TCR nucleotide sequences were compared against IMGT/GENE-DB human TR gene sequences so that V and J genes could be assigned. In a later analysis, CDR3 sequences and most-parsimonious VDJ recombination scenarios were assigned using the TCRdist pipeline. In a later analysis, each TCR beta chain was defined by its CDR3 amino acid sequence together with its V-gene family, and reads without a unique V-gene family were excluded. As a way to deal with suspected cross-contamination and a sequencing artifact, a later analysis dropped hundreds of nucleotide sequences that were highly shared and had low generation probability. In a later analysis, a clonal expansion index was calculated for each public chain from normalized within-repertoire ranks of inferred template counts. In a later analysis, generation probabilities were computed with a VDJ recombination model fitted to out-of-frame rearrangements, and the resulting probabilities were checked against IGoR. In a later analysis, hypergeometric tests were used to score TCR-TCR, TCR-HLA and TCR-CMV co-occurrence, with a repertoire-size bias correction applied to TCR pairs. To estimate false discovery rates, a later analysis permuted the HLA or CMV assignments 20 times. A later analysis grouped co-occurring TCRs with DBSCAN, adding TCRdist sequence similarity when clustering within HLA-allele-positive subsets. For co-occurrence clustering, repertoires with fewer than 30,000 or more than 120,000 public chains were excluded, along with four or five repertoires with anomalous nucleotide sharing. Drawn from immuneACCESS, this table holds only the in-frame rearrangements with V and J called that TCRdb kept. Clones are partly lost; checked studies trace under half to an unresolved V gene and leave the rest unexplained. The DNA was the basis for D and trimming; V, J and clone size are from that table. Counted in this sample were more than 85,000 clones; roughly 82% of them appeared once. In total, the top ten clones hold about 1.1% of the sample.

Worth noting for this clone: The antigen it binds to is not known. No base qualities exist here, and no much larger clone lies one base off it.

The investigation overall reported the following: The classifier was reported to diagnose cytomegalovirus status with high specificity and sensitivity in both the original and validation cohorts. In a later analysis, TCR association rates were found to vary across HLA loci, with the most associated TCRs seen for DRB1 alleles and the fewest for HLA-C alleles. HLA typing was unavailable for some donors at each locus, so association tests used only the typed subset. Most TCR sequences were observed very rarely across donors, whereas some public TCRs were present in many individuals. CMV serostatus was the only immune exposure information available for the cohort. The earlier analysis of a few hundred of the donors excluded fewer than 20 rarely observed V segments, including chromosome 9 orphons, because counts were too low. The presence/absence analyses assumed that sequencing depth was roughly uniform across donors, and that assumption may not be true. The study listed over 150 TCR beta chains as associated with cytomegalovirus. When HLA alleles, especially DR and DQ, strongly co-occurred, attributing TCR associations to individual alleles was difficult. In a later genetic analysis, fewer N-insertions in productive TCRs were reported among donors in an Asian-associated ancestry cluster than the approximately 710-donor mean. In a later analysis, several top co-occurrence clusters were reported to appear linked to parvovirus B19, influenza, CMV and Epstein-Barr virus. In a later analysis, 16,951 TCR beta sequences were associated with specific HLA alleles at a false discovery rate of 0.05. A group of highly shared sequence variants was considered likely to be a technical artifact of the sequencing pipeline. Linkage disequilibrium might explain the correlated functional status among segregating V segments, but an unknown experimental factor could not be excluded. In a later analysis, HLA-associated TCR beta chains were found to be more clonally expanded and to have lower generation probabilities than equally common non-associated chains. A further reported finding was that TCR beta sequences accurately predicted the HLA-A and HLA-B alleles for most subjects in the first cohort. An earlier analysis of some 560 of the donors showed that most TCR beta V segments appeared in productive rearrangements either about 87% or about 30% of the time, which broadly matched IMGT annotations. In this cohort, only TCR beta chains were sequenced, and detectable features were limited by the absence of alpha or paired-chain data. Most CMV-associated TCR beta chains appeared to be HLA-restricted in a later analysis, and the HLA associations seemed to be driven largely by CMV exposure. V-gene and J-gene trimming of TCR beta chains was associated with a missense DCLRE1C variant in a later genetic analysis, and the association was replicated in an independent cohort. A few of the identified cytomegalovirus-associated TCR beta chains were confirmed in vitro to be specific for cytomegalovirus antigens. The authors suggested that the approach could potentially be generalized to other disease states and immunological phenotypes.

The sequenced sample consisted of PBMCs. The clonotype comes from a woman under 30 in good health and CMV-seronegative.

In nucleotides, the sequence is TGTGCCACCAGCAACGGAGCAGGGTCAGTAGATGGCTACACCTTC. Its product reads: CATSNGAGSVDGYTF. The sequence links TRBV15 to TRBJ1-2; TRBD1 is possibly the D segment (5 matching bases). From the germline V gene (reference sequence), CDR1 is LNHNV and CDR2 is YYDKDF. Between the V and J ends, shortened by 4 bases and 6 bases respectively, the junction contains 18 bases. The cysteine opens and the phenylalanine closes a CDR3 of 15 amino acids. Just the 45-base CDR3 DNA is kept, in frame starting at base 1.